This T cell receptor beta chain was recorded in a study of pediatric ulcerative colitis. The assay was run at survey level. Here immunoSEQ multiplex PCR was the method, and the copy in TCRdb shows in-frame clones only, minus some. In the table there are about 64,000 clones, about 80% of which are singletons. At colonoscopy, a blood sample was also collected. Study-wide results and limits: Blood-rectal clonal overlap within each person was significantly higher in ulcerative colitis patients than controls. In rectum, acute severe colitis had expanded clones and less diversity.

This clone was counted a few times. Its antigen remains unknown. There are 15 residues in the CDR3. Germline assignment: CDR1 SGHTA and CDR2 FQGTGA. The germline V and J ends were trimmed by 1 base and 8 bases, with 17 bases remaining between them. The receptor comes from a boy aged 5 to 17 with moderate ulcerative colitis. The sequenced material came from blood. The J gene is TRBJ1-2, the V gene TRBV7-3, with D unclear. The CDR3 sequence: CASSLSYPPEDGYTF. CDR3 bases: TGTGCCAGCAGCTTAAGTTACCCCCCCGAGGACGGCTACACCTTC.